Given below is one T cell receptor (beta chain) in context. Its antigen is undetermined. This record comes from a study of post-analysis software for immune sequencing data. Study overall: Progressive-relapsing, secondary progressive and relapsing-remitting multiple sclerosis were among the disease courses included.

CDR1 is DFQATT, CDR2 SNEGSKA, per germline (reference sequence). The junction had 9 bases not matched to a gene; V was cut back by 6 bases and J by 7 bases. The CDR3 loop spans 13 amino acids. Notes on the study in general: Strong same-batch co-clustering of samples appeared with F measure clustering. The five TRBV segments detected at higher frequency in patients than in controls included TRBV5-6, TRBV5-1 and TRBV20-1. Patients with multiple sclerosis recorded significantly lower normalized Chao1 diversity than controls, the study found.

TCR beta libraries were prepared from cDNA with unique molecular identifiers. Input populations of about 0.95 to 10 million T cells gave rise to a few hundred thousand cDNA molecules. TCRdb reprocessed the PCR reads via MiXCR and lists one record per CDR3 protein. Altogether roughly 700,000 distinct CDR3 sequences are present, 25% to 30% being singletons, with the ten largest covering about 0.5%. The chain couples TRBV20-1 to TRBJ1-2, with TRBD1 identical over 9 bases. The sequence came from a girl aged 10-17 years with multiple sclerosis. Source material: blood. Here the CDR3 DNA reads TGCAGTGCCATAACAGGGGGCTGGGGTGGCTACACCTTC. Protein: CSAITGGWGGYTF.